This T cell receptor (beta chain) is from a study of response to subunit inactivated influenza vaccine (dated by TCRdb to 2016 to 2018). Context from the whole study: The study used deep quantitative T cell receptor repertoire profiling to track responses to a trivalent subunit inactivated influenza vaccine.

Library construction relied on RT-PCR. Instrument used: Illumina HiSeq 2500. TCRdb ran its own pipeline on the public reads, namely fastp trimming at Q25 and MiXCR clone calling, and kept in-frame beta chains. Every distinct CDR3 protein forms one entry, paired with its most common genes and DNA. The sample has 650,000 to 800,000 distinct CDR3 sequences on record, about 15% of them singletons. The top ten clones comprise less than 7% of the sample. This clonotype was observed a handful of times. The clone's antigen remains unknown. No quality values exist for individual bases; no much larger clone is one base distant. Its CDR3 holds 15 amino acids, cysteine through phenylalanine. Only CDR3 DNA is held: 45 bases, read in frame from base 1. The germline ends are 14 bases apart after V is trimmed by 0 bases and J by 4 bases. According to the germline V gene, CDR1 reads SQVTM and CDR2 reads ANQGSEA. The full study reports these points: It was suggested by the authors that each seasonal influenza vaccination may recruit only a limited number of new T cells.

Recombination linked TRBV29-1 to TRBJ2-3; the D gene cannot be resolved reliably. The sample was PBMCs from blood, taken 14 to 15 days before vaccination. This TCR was sampled from a man aged 45-60 years who received an inactivated influenza vaccine. Donor details come from another sample of the same person, matched by shared clones. In nucleotides, the sequence is TGCAGCGTTGAAGATTGGGCTAGTTCTCCAGATACGCAGTATTTT. Its translation is CSVEDWASSPDTQYF.